Here is one T cell receptor (beta chain) with its context. Its antigen target is currently unknown. No per-base quality is available; no much larger clone lies one base away. Libraries were prepared through RACE. Instrument used: NextSeq 500. Library preparation attached unique molecular identifiers to individual cDNA molecules for quantitative, reproducible TCR counting. Each blood RNA sample was used to sequence both TCR alpha and TCR beta chains. As for the authors' bioinformatics: A median of about 87,000 TCRs per sample was observed, with a range of about 20,000 to 750,000. The Decombinator software suite was used to annotate the V, J and CDR3 of the TCR reads. For PS versus PT1 abundance plots, all samples were subsampled to the same number of TCRs (28,000). Expanded TCRs were defined as absent before sensitization and observed at least eight times at the 2-week time point. TCRdb reran the public reads through fastp at Q25 and MiXCR, keeping productive beta chains. Each entry is one CDR3 protein sequence, shown with its most common DNA and genes. TCRdb, not the original authors, processed these V and J calls. The sample includes a few hundred thousand distinct CDR3 sequences, with 5.5% observed a single time. Clones ranked in the top ten supply approximately 8.2% of the sample.

This entry comes from a study of human T cells and chemical hapten exposure (dated by TCRdb to about 2021). Notes on the research overall: For sensitization, 2% DPC in acetone was applied to a 2 cm by 2 cm area of upper inner arm skin. Patients additionally received weekly therapeutic DPC doses to the scalp throughout the roughly 24-week study period. Patch testing was done on the upper back using Finn chambers containing 0.01% DPC, and results were scored after 6 days according to International Contact Dermatitis Research Group standards. Alopecia areata with under or over 50% scalp involvement, alopecia totalis and alopecia universalis were represented in the patient cohort, which was mostly female. Libraries were pooled for sequencing, and per-sample TCR yields varied mainly because of small differences in library volumes within the pool. The study tracked peripheral blood TCR repertoire changes in vivo during primary and secondary sensitization to the hapten diphenylcyclopropenone (DPC) in alopecia patients. Patient blood was sampled pre-sensitization (week 0) and at 2, 6 and about 24 weeks after DPC sensitization. Nearly 30 alopecia patients gave blood for TCR sequencing at one to four time points (pre-sensitization, 2, 6 and 24 weeks).

The meaning of the sample's time point label: pre-sensitization, week 0. What the treatment or condition label conveys for this sample: therapeutic diphenylcyclopropenone sensitization with weekly scalp DPC. At each patch-test visit, blood was drawn before the patch test was applied. To be eligible, patients had to be aged 18 to 70, diagnosed with alopecia and judged suitable for DPC therapy, while pregnant patients were excluded. Total RNA was isolated from unfractionated whole blood collected in Tempus Blood RNA tubes. Results and caveats for the whole study, not just this receptor: The number of TCRs above 1 in 1000 frequency did not change with DPC sensitization; there was no evidence of global repertoire structure alterations. Expanded TCRs formed significantly more large CDR3 similarity clusters than pre-sensitization or healthy control sets, consistent with antigen-driven responses. Patch test score was positively correlated with the number of PT1 expanded TCRs, with significance at thresholds 8, 16 and 32 but not at 4. After repeated subsampling, the strength of the expansion versus patch-test correlation and the threshold at which it became significant changed. Because every patient had alopecia, a presumed autoimmune disease, the patients' immune response might differ from that of healthy individuals.

The CDR3, cysteine through phenylalanine, is 14 amino acids long. This entry keeps only the CDR3 DNA: 42 bases, framed from base 1. V lost 7 bases and J lost 5 bases, and the count of bases not matched to a germline gene is 6. CDR1 is given as KGHDR and CDR2 as SFDVKD, both from the germline V gene. Recombination joined TRBV24-1 with TRBJ2-2; 7 central nucleotides agree with TRBD1. The sequences come from whole blood, collected in connection with sensitization to the hapten diphenylcyclopropenone (DPC). The TCR comes from a woman aged 18-29 years with alopecia areata. Some clones in this sample may be carry-over from other donors' samples. CDR3 protein: CATRGAGGTGELFF. The bases read TGTGCCACCAGAGGAGCAGGGGGTACCGGGGAGCTGTTTTTT.